Listed here are 23 T cell receptor beta chains from one sample, sequenced in a study of cytomegalovirus exposure and HLA in healthy donors. Vbeta (60) and Jbeta (13) primers were used in the PCR. Using immunoSEQ multiplex PCR, the repertoire was profiled, and TCRdb retains in-frame clones only, with some absent. Among 200,000 or so clones listed, over 60% were seen once. Sequenced sample: PBMCs. The receptor set was obtained from a man in his forties in good health and CMV-seronegative.

This chain links TRBV4-1 with TRBJ1-4; TRBD1 matches 12 bases. CDR1 is MGHRA, CDR2 YSYEKL, per germline. Trimming at V came to 4 bases and at J to 7 bases, leaving 7 bases not matched to a gene. The CDR3 covers 16 residues. The CDR3 loop is CASSPGQGAGSEKLFF. The CDR3 nucleotides are TGCGCCAGCAGCCCGGGACAGGGGGCTGGTAGTGAAAAACTGTTTTTT.

This clone was found once. The genes are TRBV19 and TRBJ1-1; TRBD1 matches at 9 bases. The V segment lost 2 bases and the J segment 11 bases; nucleotides outside the gene matches: 12. Germline V gene sequence: CDR1 LNHDA, CDR2 SQIVND (reference sequence). The CDR3 is 15 amino acids. The CDR3 DNA follows: TGTGCCAGTAGTATAAGGGTACAGGGGGCTGGCAGGGCTTTCTTT. This sequence encodes CASSIRVQGAGRAFF. Complete variable domain (other parts from reference TRBV19 and TRBJ1-1): DGGITQSPKYLFRKEGQNVTLSCEQNLNHDAMYWYRQDPGQGLRLIYYSQIVNDFQKGDIAEGYSVSREKKESFPLTVTSAQKNPTAFYLCASSIRVQGAGRAFFGQGTRLTVV.

This chain links TRBV6-6 with TRBJ1-2; no clear D. Germline lookup yields CDR1 MNHNY and CDR2 SVGAGI (reference sequence). The CDR3 runs 12 residues. The germline V and J ends were trimmed by 2 bases and 6 bases, with 7 bases remaining between them. CDR3: CASSYSGDGYTF. In DNA form, the CDR3 reads TGTGCCAGCAGTTACAGCGGGGATGGCTACACCTTC.

Turning to this clone: One end of the junction is discordant with germline, which a read error may explain. The V and J genes are TRBV4-2 and TRBJ2-4; 9 bases fit TRBD2. The CDR3 loop spans 11 amino acids. Looked up from germline, CDR1 is LGHNA and CDR2 is YNFKEQ. In nucleotides, the CDR3 is TGTGCCAGCAGCGAGGCGGGGGGGGTTCACTTC. Amino acid sequence: CASSEAGGVHF.

V and J are TRBV19 and TRBJ1-5; D ambiguous. The CDR3 length is 17 residues. The germline gives CDR1 LNHDA, CDR2 SQIVND (reference sequence). V lost 0 bases, J lost 3 bases, and 15 bases lay in between. CDR3 DNA: TGTGCCAGTAGTATAGAGGCGGGAGGGCATTTCAATCAGCCCCAGCATTTT. Protein: CASSIEAGGHFNQPQHF.

This clone was seen only once. The J gene is TRBJ2-2, the V gene TRBV7-8; 8 positions match TRBD1. Trimming took 1 base from V and 7 from J; bases not matched to a gene: 5. CDR1 SGHVS and CDR2 FQNEAQ come from the germline V gene. The length of the CDR3 is 15 residues. Written as DNA, the CDR3 is TGTGCCAGCAGCTTAGGGACAGGGTGGGGCGGGGAGCTGTTTTTT. Amino acids: CASSLGTGWGGELFF.

Comments on this clone: One junction end disagrees with the germline gene, perhaps due to a read error. The chain has TRBV7-9 and TRBJ2-1, with no clear D. Germline lookup yields CDR1 SEHNR and CDR2 FQNEAQ (reference sequence). The CDR3 spans 12 residues. DNA of the CDR3: TGTTCCAGCAGCCCTCTATTTAATGAGCAGTTCTTC. As protein: CSSSPLFNEQFF.

This sequence joins TRBV18 and TRBJ1-5; D may be TRBD1 (5 bases). The ends were cut back, 9 bases at V and 4 bases at J, with 13 bases in the middle. There are 13 residues in the CDR3. Germline assignment: CDR1 KGHSH and CDR2 LQKENI. This chain's CDR3 is CASSVDRNQPQHF. The CDR3, as DNA: TGTGCCAGTTCCGTTGACAGAAATCAGCCCCAGCATTTT.

This rearrangement joins TRBV30 to TRBJ1-1; maybe TRBD1 (5 bases). The length of the CDR3 is 14 residues. V lost 0 bases and J lost 5, with 13 bases in between. CDR1 and CDR2 from the germline V gene are GTSNPN and SVGIG (reference sequence). Here the CDR3 reads CAWSVGGLLTEAFF. CDR3 DNA: TGTGCCTGGAGTGTTGGGGGGTTGTTGACTGAAGCTTTCTTT.

Note on this clone: A read error may account for a junction end that differs from germline. The chain links TRBV7-8 to TRBJ2-7, with TRBD1 matching over 8 bases. Looked up from germline, CDR1 is SGHVS and CDR2 is FQNEAQ. CDR3 length: 14 amino acids. The CDR3 sequence: CASSLGNLREQGDF. In nucleotides, the CDR3 is TGTGCCAGCAGCTTAGGAAACTTAAGGGAACAGGGGGACTTC.

About this clone: Mismatch with germline at one junction end may stem from a read error. The chain carries TRBV7-9 and TRBJ1-2; the match to TRBD1 covers 7 bases. The CDR3 loop spans 12 amino acids. The germline V gene encodes CDR1 SEHNR and CDR2 FQNEAQ (reference sequence). The CDR3 DNA follows: TGTTCCAGCAGCGTCGGGACAGACGGCTACACCTTC. Amino acids: CSSSVGTDGYTF.

The chain employs TRBV20-1 and TRBJ1-2, with D unresolved. Trimming took off 1 base at V and 8 bases at J, with 8 bases between the two ends. Germline CDR1 and CDR2: DFQATT and SNEGSKA (reference sequence). CDR3 length: 11 amino acids. The CDR3 sequence is CSARAPLGYTF. The CDR3 DNA is TGCAGTGCTAGAGCCCCCCTGGGCTACACCTTC.

The V and J genes are TRBV6-5 and TRBJ2-2, with D unresolved. CDR3 length: 13 amino acids. Trimming pared 5 bases from V and 7 bases from J, leaving 11 bases between. The germline CDR1 and CDR2 sequences are MNHEY and SVGAGI. Written as DNA, the CDR3 is TGTGCCAGCAGTAACGCCTACGGCGGGGAGCTGTTTTTT. This sequence encodes CASSNAYGGELFF.

The gene calls are TRBV7-6 and TRBJ2-5; 9 bases fit TRBD2. The CDR3 has 18 amino acids. Trimming removed 1 base from V and 0 bases from J; junction bases left unmatched: 9. From germline, CDR1 is SGHVS and CDR2 FNYEAQ. Here the CDR3 DNA reads TGTGCCAGCAGCTTAGGGGTAGCGGGGGCCGTCAACCAAGAGACCCAGTACTTC. Encoded protein: CASSLGVAGAVNQETQYF.

CDR3 residues: CASSHGLRSYEQYF. For the CDR3, the DNA is TGCGCCAGCAGCCATGGACTTCGCTCCTACGAGCAGTACTTC. The chain joins TRBV4-1 to TRBJ2-7; a possible D gene is TRBD2 (5 bases). The germline V gene has CDR1 MGHRA and CDR2 YSYEKL. CDR3 length: 14 amino acids. The V end was cut by 3 bases, the J end by 0 bases, with 9 bases between.

The rearrangement uses TRBV28 and TRBJ2-1; the match to TRBD1 covers 10 bases. This CDR3 spans 15 amino acids. V dropped 6 bases and J dropped 4; count of bases not matched to a gene: 6. Germline loops: CDR1 MDHEN, CDR2 SYDVKM. In DNA, the CDR3 is TGTGCCAGCAGCCTCGACAGGGGGCCTTACAATGAGCAGTTCTTC. This gives the protein CASSLDRGPYNEQFF.

This clone was counted only a few times. The gene calls are TRBV6-1 and TRBJ2-1; 9 bases agree with TRBD1. Per germline, CDR1 MNHNS and CDR2 SASEGT. This CDR3 region has 16 residues. V lost 2 bases and J lost 2; bases outside the gene matches: 4. CDR3 amino acids: CASSEIRQGAYNEQFF. The CDR3 DNA reads TGTGCCAGCAGTGAAATTCGACAGGGGGCCTACAATGAGCAGTTCTTC.

This chain joins TRBV30 and TRBJ2-6; possible D gene TRBD1, 6 bases. The V and J ends lost 4 bases and 0 bases respectively, with 22 bases between them. The CDR3 has 19 residues. Germline V lookup: CDR1 GTSNPN, CDR2 SVGIG (reference sequence). The CDR3: CAWNPTGTSARSGANVLTF. The CDR3 DNA reads TGTGCCTGGAACCCAACCGGGACATCCGCTCGCTCTGGGGCCAACGTCCTGACTTTC.

This clone has only a few counts. The chain couples TRBV13 to TRBJ2-2; perhaps TRBD1 as D (5 bases). The CDR3 runs 13 residues. The V end lost 2 bases, the J end lost 5 bases, and 6 bases lay between the germline ends. Germline CDR1 reads PRHDT; CDR2 reads FYEKMQ (reference sequence). The CDR3 reads CASSLSGTGELFF. Here the CDR3 DNA reads TGTGCCAGCAGCTTATCAGGGACCGGGGAGCTGTTTTTT.

This chain connects TRBV7-9 to TRBJ1-1, with 7 bases matching TRBD1. Germline V gives CDR1 SEHNR, CDR2 FQNEAQ (reference sequence). Trimming cost V 5 bases and J 1 base; bases outside gene matches: 10. CDR3 size: 16 residues. In DNA form, the CDR3 reads TGTGCCAGCAGCACTCCCACGGGACAGCCGAACACTGAAGCTTTCTTT. Protein sequence: CASSTPTGQPNTEAFF.

The V gene is TRBV5-4, the J gene TRBJ2-7; no clear D gene. CDR1 is SGHNT, CDR2 YYREEE, per germline (reference sequence). The V gene lost 1 base and the J gene lost 3 bases, with 8 bases spanning the gap. CDR3 size: 13 residues. CDR3 loop: CASSLSGDYEQYF. The DNA for the CDR3 is TGTGCCAGCAGCTTGTCGGGTGACTACGAGCAGTACTTC.

This clone showed up just once. The chain carries TRBV29-1 and TRBJ2-1, with 10 bases matching TRBD2. In germline, CDR1 is SQVTM, CDR2 ANQGSEA. The CDR3 spans 14 residues. The trim removed 3 bases at V and 4 bases at J, leaving 3 bases unmatched. As DNA, the CDR3 is TGCAGCGTTGATGGACTAGCGGTGTACAATGAGCAGTTCTTC. Residues: CSVDGLAVYNEQFF.

Only a few counts were recorded for this clone. This chain joins TRBV29-1 and TRBJ2-1; D uncertain. The CDR3 is 12 residues long. Trimming cost V 4 bases and J 0 bases, with 4 bases left between them. Germline V gives CDR1 SQVTM, CDR2 ANQGSEA. Written as DNA, the CDR3 is TGCAGCGTTGGGAGCTCCTACAATGAGCAGTTCTTC. Its protein is CSVGSSYNEQFF.